The 30 T cell receptor beta chains in this list originate from one sample, sequenced in a study of long-term antiretroviral therapy in people with HIV. Samples were assayed with immunoSEQ v3.0 at survey level. Profiled with immunoSEQ multiplex PCR; TCRdb holds only in-frame clones, not every one. The table shows about 35,000 clones, with about four fifths occurring only once. The sequenced sample was unsorted PBMCs, obtained 3 years after starting antiretroviral therapy. The receptors derive from a man in his forties or fifties with HIV.

The chain is built from TRBV6-5 and TRBJ1-1, with D tentatively TRBD1 (6 bases). Germline V lookup: CDR1 MNHEY, CDR2 SVGAGI. This CDR3 comprises 15 residues. Trimming removed 5 bases at V and 4 bases at J, with 17 bases between. The CDR3 coding sequence is TGTGCCAGCAGTCACGTGTCCAGAGGGGGCACTGAAGCTTTCTTT. It specifies CASSHVSRGGTEAFF.

This clone was detected a few times. The chain links TRBV4-2 to TRBJ2-2; D may be TRBD2 (5 bases). Looked up from germline, CDR1 is LGHNA and CDR2 is YNFKEQ. The CDR3 is 17 residues long. Trimming pared 0 bases from V and 4 bases from J, leaving 15 bases between. CDR3 loop: CASSQETWRRLTGELFF. The CDR3, as DNA: TGTGCCAGCAGCCAAGAAACATGGCGGAGGCTCACCGGGGAGCTGTTTTTT.

The V call is TRBV28, the J call TRBJ1-5, with 10 bases lining up with TRBD1. V trimming: 8 bases; J trimming: 1 base; junction bases outside the gene matches: 5. The CDR3 contains 15 residues. From germline, CDR1 is MDHEN and CDR2 SYDVKM. The CDR3 spells CASGLGQGSNQPQHF. As DNA, the CDR3 is TGTGCCAGCGGGCTGGGACAGGGGAGCAATCAGCCCCAGCATTTT.

The chain joins TRBV5-1 to TRBJ2-3; D gene ambiguous. This CDR3 is 14 amino acids long. Germline lookup yields CDR1 SGHRS and CDR2 YFSETQ. V lost 1 base and J 6 bases, leaving 12 bases between the germline ends. The CDR3 nucleotides read TGCGCCAGCAGCTTGTCCCAAGCTGGGGATACGCAGTATTTT. Its protein is CASSLSQAGDTQYF.

V and J are TRBV27 and TRBJ2-5, with D tentatively TRBD2 (7 bases). The germline gives CDR1 MNHEY, CDR2 SMNVEV (reference sequence). The CDR3 runs 17 residues. V lost 2 bases to trimming and J lost 4 bases, with 20 bases between them. The CDR3 region is CASSLRGGGRGGETQYF. The CDR3 DNA follows: TGTGCCAGCAGTTTAAGGGGCGGGGGCCGAGGAGGAGAGACCCAGTACTTC.

V is TRBV27 and J is TRBJ2-2; 10 nucleotides line up with TRBD2. The V gene end was trimmed by 6 bases and the J gene end by 7 bases; junction bases not matched to a gene: 5. This CDR3 region has 14 residues. Germline CDR1 MNHEY, CDR2 SMNVEV (reference sequence). In DNA, the CDR3 is TGTGCCAGCAGGCTAGCGGGGGTTGGCGGGGAGCTGTTTTTT. Translating gives CASRLAGVGGELFF.

The chain carries TRBV19 and TRBJ1-5; perhaps TRBD1 as D (5 bases). This CDR3 has 15 amino acids. Trimming cost V 5 bases and J 2 bases, with 13 bases left between them. CDR1 is LNHDA, CDR2 SQIVND, per germline (reference sequence). The CDR3 protein is CASSFRQGGNQPQHF. The CDR3 nucleotides read TGTGCCAGTAGTTTCCGCCAGGGCGGCAATCAGCCCCAGCATTTT.

On this clone: This specimen includes other DNA sequences encoding the same CDR3. The chain has TRBV5-5 and TRBJ1-5; 8 bases line up with TRBD1. Germline V lookup: CDR1 SGHKS, CDR2 YYEKEE (reference sequence). The CDR3 runs to 17 residues. Trimming took 4 bases from V and 4 from J; bases not matched to a gene: 13. Here the CDR3 DNA reads TGTGCCAGCAGCGGATCCGGAACAGGGGGTGGAAATCAGCCCCAGCATTTT. Translated, it gives CASSGSGTGGGNQPQHF.

This clone was found once. V and J are TRBV19 and TRBJ1-1, with D possibly TRBD1 on 5 matching bases. Germline values: CDR1 LNHDA, CDR2 SQIVND (reference sequence). This CDR3 spans 12 amino acids. V lost 5 bases and J 4 bases, leaving 8 bases between the germline ends. The CDR3 protein is CASSSQGTEAFF. The CDR3 coding sequence is TGTGCCAGTAGTTCTCAGGGCACTGAAGCTTTCTTT.

Comments on this clone: The sample has other DNA sequences that encode this CDR3 too. This chain connects TRBV19 to TRBJ1-5; D call uncertain. The CDR3 is 12 amino acids. Germline V gene sequence: CDR1 LNHDA, CDR2 SQIVND (reference sequence). The V end was cut by 1 base, the J end by 7 bases, with 5 bases between. CDR3 loop: CASSIGWQPQHF. In DNA form, the CDR3 reads TGTGCCAGTAGTATAGGTTGGCAGCCCCAGCATTTT.

This clone was seen only a few times. V is TRBV28 and J is TRBJ1-6, with unresolved D. CDR3 length equals 13 residues. Deletions cut 6 bases from V and 8 bases from J, with 11 bases between. Per the germline V gene, CDR1 is MDHEN and CDR2 is SYDVKM. The CDR3 DNA is TGTGCCAGCAGACAATACAAGGATTCACCCCTCCACTTT. Its protein is CASRQYKDSPLHF.

This CDR3 reads CASSSRGTEAFF. CDR3 in DNA: TGTGCCAGCAGCTCCCGGGGCACTGAAGCTTTCTTT. The chain is built from TRBV5-5 and TRBJ1-1; D uncertain. Trimming removed 3 bases at V and 4 bases at J, with 7 bases between. The germline CDR1 and CDR2 sequences are SGHKS and YYEKEE (reference sequence). This CDR3 has 12 amino acids.

The J gene is TRBJ1-3, the V gene TRBV4-3; D perhaps matches TRBD1 (5 bases). CDR3 length equals 16 residues. V was clipped by 1 base and J by 4 bases, with 14 bases between them. Germline CDR1 and CDR2: LGHNA and YSLEER. The CDR3 DNA reads TGCGCCAGCAGCCAAGGGTCGGTAGGGGTCGGAAACACCATATATTTT. Its translation is CASSQGSVGVGNTIYF.

V gene TRBV5-5 combines with J gene TRBJ1-5, with D tentatively TRBD1 (5 bases). V lost 0 bases and J lost 7, with 8 bases in between. Looked up from germline, CDR1 is SGHKS and CDR2 is YYEKEE (reference sequence). This CDR3 is built from 13 residues. The DNA of the CDR3 is TGTGCCAGCAGCTTGGGGGGGGTCCAGCCCCAGCATTTT. This gives the protein CASSLGGVQPQHF.

In this sample, this clone turned up once. The CDR3 spells CASSQGLAQETQYF. CDR3 DNA sequence: TGTGCCAGCAGCCAGGGACTAGCGCAAGAGACCCAGTACTTC. The chain combines TRBV5-4 with TRBJ2-5, with 10 nucleotides matching TRBD2. This CDR3 region has 14 residues. V trimming: 4 bases; J trimming: 2 bases; junction bases outside the gene matches: 2. In germline, CDR1 is SGHNT, CDR2 YYREEE (reference sequence).

V usage is TRBV25-1 and J usage is TRBJ1-5, with 7 bases that match TRBD1. Germline lookup yields CDR1 MGHDK and CDR2 SYGVNS. CDR3 length equals 15 residues. J gave up 2 bases and V 4 bases, and 5 bases lay outside the gene matches. CDR3 DNA: TGTGCCAGCAGTGGACAGGGCCCGGGCAATCAGCCCCAGCATTTT. Its translation is CASSGQGPGNQPQHF.

The genes are TRBV7-3 and TRBJ1-1, with D perhaps matching TRBD1 (6 bases). V lost 8 bases, J lost 2 bases, and 18 bases lay in between. The CDR3 totals 15 residues. CDR1 is SGHTA and CDR2 is FQGTGA in the germline V gene. The CDR3 reads CASPADRPENTEAFF. Here the CDR3 DNA reads TGTGCCAGCCCCGCGGACAGACCAGAAAACACTGAAGCTTTCTTT.

The chain recombines TRBV27 with TRBJ2-7; tentatively, D is TRBD1 or TRBD2 (6 bases each). The CDR3 covers 13 residues. Germline-derived CDR1 and CDR2 are MNHEY and SMNVEV (reference sequence). Trimming removed 6 bases at V and 3 bases at J, with 12 bases between. The CDR3 loop is CASRTGAGYEQYF. The CDR3 DNA follows: TGTGCCAGCAGAACGGGGGCGGGCTACGAGCAGTACTTC.

The chain carries TRBV21-1 and TRBJ2-2; the table's D call of TRBD1 was not tested on the DNA. TRBV21-1 is flagged as a pseudogene. This CDR3 is built from 17 residues. The CDR3, as DNA: TGTGCCAGCAGCAAGTTCCGGGACAGGGAATCCCCCGGGGAGCTGTTTTTT. The encoded protein is CASSKFRDRESPGELFF.

The chain has TRBV25-1 and TRBJ1-2; no reliable D call. The CDR3 consists of 14 residues. V was cut by 3 bases and J by 2 bases, with 10 bases left in between. Germline values: CDR1 MGHDK, CDR2 SYGVNS. The CDR3: CASSDPWGNYGYTF. CDR3 DNA sequence: TGTGCCAGCAGTGACCCTTGGGGAAACTATGGCTACACCTTC.

This sequence joins TRBV15 and TRBJ1-1, with 8 positions matching TRBD1. The junction had 11 bases not matched to a gene; V was cut back by 3 bases and J by 8 bases. This CDR3 is 15 amino acids long. CDR1 is LNHNV and CDR2 is YYDKDF in the germline V gene (reference sequence). DNA of the CDR3: TGTGCCACCAGCAGGGGCTCAGGGGGCCAGGCGGAAGCTTTCTTT. Protein sequence: CATSRGSGGQAEAFF.

V is TRBV4-1 and J is TRBJ2-5; D call uncertain. The CDR3 runs to 13 residues. V lost 4 bases and J lost 2, with 8 bases in between. Germline CDR1 MGHRA, CDR2 YSYEKL. DNA for the CDR3: TGCGCCAGCAGCCCTCGGTTTCAAGAGACCCAGTACTTC. It yields the protein CASSPRFQETQYF.

The J gene is TRBJ2-3, the V gene TRBV5-4; 11 positions match TRBD2. The trim removed 0 bases at V and 5 bases at J, leaving 5 bases unmatched. Germline V CDR1 and CDR2: SGHNT, YYREEE (reference sequence). The length of the CDR3 is 16 residues. The CDR3 is CASSLGIAGGIDTQYF. CDR3 nucleotide sequence: TGTGCCAGCAGCTTGGGGATAGCGGGGGGGATAGATACGCAGTATTTT. Full variable domain (remainder filled in from reference TRBV5-4 and TRBJ2-3): ETGVTQSPTHLIKTRGQQVTLRCSSQSGHNTVSWYQQALGQGPQFIFQYYREEENGRGNFPPRFSGLQFPNYSSELNVNALELDDSALYLCASSLGIAGGIDTQYFGPGTRLTVL.

The table lists this clone with a few counts. The chain couples TRBV7-2 to TRBJ2-7; 8 positions agree with TRBD1. Germline values: CDR1 SGHTA, CDR2 FQGNSA. CDR3 length equals 12 residues. J was trimmed by 7 bases and V by 5 bases; bases with no gene match: 4. The CDR3 spells CASSPRGREQYF. In DNA, the CDR3 is TGTGCCAGCAGCCCCAGGGGGCGGGAGCAGTACTTC.

V usage is TRBV11-2 and J usage is TRBJ2-1; either TRBD1 or TRBD2 may fit D (6 bases each). From germline, CDR1 is SGHAT and CDR2 FQNNGV. V lost 2 bases and J 11 bases, leaving 13 bases between the germline ends. This CDR3 comprises 13 residues. For the CDR3, the DNA is TGTGCCAGCAGCTTAAACAGGGAGGTGAAGCAGTTCTTC. It codes for CASSLNREVKQFF.

The chain couples TRBV5-4 to TRBJ2-3; D call uncertain. Trimming cost V 3 bases and J 6 bases, with 8 bases left between them. CDR1 SGHNT and CDR2 YYREEE come from the germline V gene (reference sequence). The CDR3 has 12 residues. DNA for the CDR3: TGTGCCAGCAGCTCAGTTCGGGATACGCAGTATTTT. It translates to CASSSVRDTQYF.

The V call is TRBV5-1, the J call TRBJ1-2, with 8 bases lining up with TRBD1. There are 17 residues in the CDR3. Per germline, CDR1 SGHRS and CDR2 YFSETQ. Trimming cost V 3 bases and J 4 bases; bases outside gene matches: 14. The CDR3 nucleotides read TGCGCCAGCAGCTCCCGGGACAGGTCTTTCCCCCTCTATGGCTACACCTTC. Residues: CASSSRDRSFPLYGYTF.

The genes are TRBV7-2 and TRBJ2-1; D unclear. Germline V gives CDR1 SGHTA, CDR2 FQGNSA. V was shortened by 5 bases and J by 3 bases, with 5 bases between the two germline ends. CDR3 length: 12 residues. The CDR3 coding sequence is TGTGCCAGCAGCGTTTACTACAATGAGCAGTTCTTC. Translating gives CASSVYYNEQFF.

V usage is TRBV11-2 and J usage is TRBJ2-5, with 7 bases matching TRBD1. There are 16 residues in the CDR3. The V gene end was trimmed by 5 bases and the J gene end by 5 bases; junction bases not matched to a gene: 14. Germline V lookup: CDR1 SGHAT, CDR2 FQNNGV. Written as DNA, the CDR3 is TGTGCCAGCAGCCCCAAAGGGCAGGGGGATTGGGAGACCCAGTACTTC. It is translated as CASSPKGQGDWETQYF.

This chain links TRBV5-1 with TRBJ1-2, with D hard to call. Germline V gene lookup returns CDR1 SGHRS and CDR2 YFSETQ. This CDR3 is built from 14 residues. V lost 0 bases, J lost 2 bases, and 8 bases lay in between. This CDR3 reads CASSLETPNYGYTF. The CDR3 bases are TGCGCCAGCAGCTTGGAGACACCCAACTATGGCTACACCTTC.